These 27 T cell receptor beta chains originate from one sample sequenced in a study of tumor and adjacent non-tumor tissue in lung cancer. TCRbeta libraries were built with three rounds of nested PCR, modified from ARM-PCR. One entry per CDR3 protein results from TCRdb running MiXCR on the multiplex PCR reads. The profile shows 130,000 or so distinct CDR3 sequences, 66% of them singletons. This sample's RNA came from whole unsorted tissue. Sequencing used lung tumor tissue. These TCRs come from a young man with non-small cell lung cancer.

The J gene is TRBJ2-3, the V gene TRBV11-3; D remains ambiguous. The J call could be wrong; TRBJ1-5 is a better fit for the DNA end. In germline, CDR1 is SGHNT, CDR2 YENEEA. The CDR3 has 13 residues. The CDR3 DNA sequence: TGTGCCAGCGCCTTAGAATACACAGATACGCAGCATTTT. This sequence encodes CASALEYTDTQHF.

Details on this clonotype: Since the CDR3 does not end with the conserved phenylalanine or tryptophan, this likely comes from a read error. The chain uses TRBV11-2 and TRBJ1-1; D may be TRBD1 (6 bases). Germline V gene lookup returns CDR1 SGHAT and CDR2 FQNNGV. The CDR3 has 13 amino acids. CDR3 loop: CASSLGGVTEAFL. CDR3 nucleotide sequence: TGTGCAAGCAGCTTAGGGGGGGTCACTGAAGCTTTCCTT.

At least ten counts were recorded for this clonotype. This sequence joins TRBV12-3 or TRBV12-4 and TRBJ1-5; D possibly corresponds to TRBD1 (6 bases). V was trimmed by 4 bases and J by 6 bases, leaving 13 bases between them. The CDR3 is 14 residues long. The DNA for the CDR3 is TGTGCCAGCAGTTCGCAACAGGGTGTTCAGCCCCAGCATTTT. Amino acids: CASSSQQGVQPQHF.

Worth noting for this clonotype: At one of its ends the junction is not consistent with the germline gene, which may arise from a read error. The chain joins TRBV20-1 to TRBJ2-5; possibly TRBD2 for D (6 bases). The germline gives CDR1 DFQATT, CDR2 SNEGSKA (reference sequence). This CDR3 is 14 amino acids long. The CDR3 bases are TGCAGTGCCGGGGTGACAAGGGGACGGGAGACCCAATACTTC. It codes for CSAGVTRGRETQYF.

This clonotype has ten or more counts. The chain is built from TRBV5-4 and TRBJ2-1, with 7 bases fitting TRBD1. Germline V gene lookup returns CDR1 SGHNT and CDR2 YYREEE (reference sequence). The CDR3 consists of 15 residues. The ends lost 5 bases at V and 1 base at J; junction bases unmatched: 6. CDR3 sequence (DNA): TGTGCCAGCAGTCGGGACAGCTTGTCCTACAATGAGCAGTTCTTC. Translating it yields CASSRDSLSYNEQFF. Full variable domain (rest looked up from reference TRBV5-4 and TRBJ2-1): ETGVTQSPTHLIKTRGQQVTLRCSSQSGHNTVSWYQQALGQGPQFIFQYYREEENGRGNFPPRFSGLQFPNYSSELNVNALELDDSALYLCASSRDSLSYNEQFFGPGTRLTVL.

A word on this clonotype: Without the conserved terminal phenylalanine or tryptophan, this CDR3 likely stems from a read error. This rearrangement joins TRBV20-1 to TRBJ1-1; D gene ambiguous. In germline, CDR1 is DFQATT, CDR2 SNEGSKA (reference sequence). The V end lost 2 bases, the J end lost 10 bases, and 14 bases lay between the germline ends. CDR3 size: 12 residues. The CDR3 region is CSARRTYSVAFS. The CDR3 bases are TGCAGTGCTAGACGGACGTACTCAGTAGCTTTCTCT.

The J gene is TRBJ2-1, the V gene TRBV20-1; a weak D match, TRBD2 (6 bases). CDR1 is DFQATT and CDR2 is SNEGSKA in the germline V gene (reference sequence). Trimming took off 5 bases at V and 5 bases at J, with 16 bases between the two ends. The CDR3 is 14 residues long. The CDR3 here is CSARAVGGHNEQFF. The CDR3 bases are TGCAGTGCTCGGGCGGTGGGAGGTCACAATGAGCAGTTCTTC.

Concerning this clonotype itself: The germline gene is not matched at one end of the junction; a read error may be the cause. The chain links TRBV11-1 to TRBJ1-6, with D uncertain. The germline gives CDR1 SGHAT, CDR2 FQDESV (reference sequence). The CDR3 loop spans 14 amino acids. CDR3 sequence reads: CASSADTHSSSLHF. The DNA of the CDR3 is TGTGCCAGCAGCGCCGACACTCATAGTTCATCCCTCCACTTT.

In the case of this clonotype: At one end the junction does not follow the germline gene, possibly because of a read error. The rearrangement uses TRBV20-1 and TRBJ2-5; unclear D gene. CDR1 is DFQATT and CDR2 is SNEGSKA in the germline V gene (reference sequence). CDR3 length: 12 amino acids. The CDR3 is CSAKVAQETQYF. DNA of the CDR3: TGCAGTGCTAAAGTGGCACAAGAGACTCAGTACTTC.

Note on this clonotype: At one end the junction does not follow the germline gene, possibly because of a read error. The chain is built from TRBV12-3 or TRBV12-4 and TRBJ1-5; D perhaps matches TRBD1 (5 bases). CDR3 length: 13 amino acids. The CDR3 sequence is CASRGISNQPQHF. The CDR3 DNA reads TGTGCCAGTAGGGGCATTAGCAATCAACCCCAGCATTTT.

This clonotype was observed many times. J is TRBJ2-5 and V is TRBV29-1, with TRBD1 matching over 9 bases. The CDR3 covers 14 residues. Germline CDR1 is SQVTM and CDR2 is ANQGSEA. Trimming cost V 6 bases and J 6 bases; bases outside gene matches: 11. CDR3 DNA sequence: TGCAGCGTCATACCGGGGGACAGGGAAAAGACCCAGTACTTC. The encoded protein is CSVIPGDREKTQYF.

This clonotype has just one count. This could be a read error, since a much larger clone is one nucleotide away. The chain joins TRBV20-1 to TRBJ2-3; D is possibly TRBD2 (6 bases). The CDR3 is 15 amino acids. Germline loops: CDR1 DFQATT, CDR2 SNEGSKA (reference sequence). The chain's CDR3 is CSARSWGTYTDAQYF. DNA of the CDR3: TGCAGTGCTAGAAGTTGGGGGACTTACACAGATGCGCAGTATTTT.

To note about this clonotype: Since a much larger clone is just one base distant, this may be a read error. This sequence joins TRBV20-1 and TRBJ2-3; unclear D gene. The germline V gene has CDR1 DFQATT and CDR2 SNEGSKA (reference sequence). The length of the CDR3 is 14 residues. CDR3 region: CSAYPGGRTDTLYF. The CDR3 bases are TGCAGTGCGTATCCCGGCGGACGCACAGATACGCTGTATTTT.

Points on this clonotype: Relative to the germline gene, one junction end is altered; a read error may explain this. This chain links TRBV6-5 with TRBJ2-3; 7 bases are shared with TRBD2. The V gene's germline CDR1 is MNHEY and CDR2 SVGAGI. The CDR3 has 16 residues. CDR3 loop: CANSYSRTSRTDTQYF. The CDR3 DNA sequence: TGTGCCAACAGTTACTCGAGGACTAGTCGCACAGATACGCAGTATTTT.

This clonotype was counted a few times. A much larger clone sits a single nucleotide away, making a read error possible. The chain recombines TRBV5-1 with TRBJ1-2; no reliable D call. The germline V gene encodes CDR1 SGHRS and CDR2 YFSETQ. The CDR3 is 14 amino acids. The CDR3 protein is CASSLAGNFYGCTF. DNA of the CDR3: TGCGCCAGCAGCTTGGCCGGGAACTTCTATGGCTGCACCTTC.

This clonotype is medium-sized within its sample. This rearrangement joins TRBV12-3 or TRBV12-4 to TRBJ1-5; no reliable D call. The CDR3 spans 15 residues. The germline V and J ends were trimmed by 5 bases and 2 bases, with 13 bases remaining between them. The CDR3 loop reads CASSVFGVGNQPQHF. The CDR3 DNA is TGTGCCAGCAGTGTTTTTGGGGTTGGCAATCAGCCCCAGCATTTT.

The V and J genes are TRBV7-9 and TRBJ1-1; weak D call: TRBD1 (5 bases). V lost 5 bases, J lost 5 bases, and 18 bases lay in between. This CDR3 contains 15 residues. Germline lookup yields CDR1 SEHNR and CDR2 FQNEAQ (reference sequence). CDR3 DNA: TGTGCCAGCAGCCCTACGTGGGGTGGGGGGACTGAAGCTTTCTTT. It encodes CASSPTWGGGTEAFF.

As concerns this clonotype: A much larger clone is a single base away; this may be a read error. CDR3 coding DNA: TGTGCCAGCACCGTAAGGGACGGGGCATTCTACGAGCAGTACTTC. Amino acids: CASTVRDGAFYEQYF. The chain links TRBV6-1 to TRBJ2-7; D is perhaps TRBD1 or TRBD2 (5 bases each). With 7 bases removed from V and 3 bases from J, the gap between germline ends came to 19 bases. CDR3 length equals 15 residues. The germline CDR1 and CDR2 sequences are MNHNS and SASEGT.

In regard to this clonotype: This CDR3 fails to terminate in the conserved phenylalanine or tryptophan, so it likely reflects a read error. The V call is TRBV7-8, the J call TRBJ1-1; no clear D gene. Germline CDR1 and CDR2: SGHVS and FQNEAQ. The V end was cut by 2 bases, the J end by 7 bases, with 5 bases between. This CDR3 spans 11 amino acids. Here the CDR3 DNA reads TGTGCCAGCAGCTTAATGGGTGAAGCTTTCCTT. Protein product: CASSLMGEAFL.

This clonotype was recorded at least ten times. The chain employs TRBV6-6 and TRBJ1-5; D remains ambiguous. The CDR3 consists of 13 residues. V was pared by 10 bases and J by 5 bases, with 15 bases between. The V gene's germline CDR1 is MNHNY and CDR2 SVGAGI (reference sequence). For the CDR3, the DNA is TGTGCCACCCGGGCGGGCCCGTATCAGCCCCAGCATTTT. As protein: CATRAGPYQPQHF.

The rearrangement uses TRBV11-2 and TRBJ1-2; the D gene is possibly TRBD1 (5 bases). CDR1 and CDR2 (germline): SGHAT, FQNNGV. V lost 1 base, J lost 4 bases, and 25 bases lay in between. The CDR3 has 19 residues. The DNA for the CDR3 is TGTGCCAGCAGCTTAGGTAATGGGCAGGGACCTACATTGGCCTATGGCTACACCTTC. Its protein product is CASSLGNGQGPTLAYGYTF.

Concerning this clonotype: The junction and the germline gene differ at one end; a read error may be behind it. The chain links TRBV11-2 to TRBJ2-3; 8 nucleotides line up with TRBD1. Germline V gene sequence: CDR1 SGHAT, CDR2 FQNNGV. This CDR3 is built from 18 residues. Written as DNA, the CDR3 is TGTGCCAGCTGCCCGCGTCACCTACAGGGGGTGAGCACAGATATGCAGTATTTT. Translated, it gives CASCPRHLQGVSTDMQYF.

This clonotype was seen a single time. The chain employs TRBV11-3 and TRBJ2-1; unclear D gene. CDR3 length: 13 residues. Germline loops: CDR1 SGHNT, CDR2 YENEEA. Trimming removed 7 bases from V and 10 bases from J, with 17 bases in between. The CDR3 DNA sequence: TGTGCCAGCAACCCCGCACCTGGCAAAGAGCAGTTCTTC. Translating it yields CASNPAPGKEQFF.

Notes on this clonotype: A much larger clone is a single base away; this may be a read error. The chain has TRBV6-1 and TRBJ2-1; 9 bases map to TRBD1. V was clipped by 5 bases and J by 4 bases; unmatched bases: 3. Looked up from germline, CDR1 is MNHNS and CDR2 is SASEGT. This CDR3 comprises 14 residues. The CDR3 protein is CASSRGQGYNEQFF. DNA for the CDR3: TGTGCCAGCAGTAGAGGACAGGGGTACAATGAGCAGTTCTTC.

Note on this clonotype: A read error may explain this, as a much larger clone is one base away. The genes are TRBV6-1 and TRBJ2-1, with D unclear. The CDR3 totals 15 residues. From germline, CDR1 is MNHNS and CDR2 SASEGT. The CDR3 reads CSSSEGRYPYNEQFF. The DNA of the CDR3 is TGTTCCAGCAGTGAAGGAAGGTACCCCTACAATGAGCAGTTCTTC.

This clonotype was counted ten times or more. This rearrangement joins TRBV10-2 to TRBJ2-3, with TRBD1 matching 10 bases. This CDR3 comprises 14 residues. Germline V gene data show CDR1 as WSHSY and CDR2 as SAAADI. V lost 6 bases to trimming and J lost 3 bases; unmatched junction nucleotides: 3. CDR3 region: CASRGQGWTDTQYF. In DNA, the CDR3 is TGCGCCAGCAGGGGACAGGGGTGGACAGATACGCAGTATTTT.

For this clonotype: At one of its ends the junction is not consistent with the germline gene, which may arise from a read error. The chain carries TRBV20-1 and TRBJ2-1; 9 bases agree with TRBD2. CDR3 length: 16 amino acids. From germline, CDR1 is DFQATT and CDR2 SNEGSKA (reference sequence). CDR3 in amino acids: CTAAYEMTSGYNEQFF. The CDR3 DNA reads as TGCACTGCTGCTTACGAGATGACTAGCGGATACAATGAGCAGTTCTTC.